Here is one TCR beta chain with its context. The CDR3 has 13 residues. The germline V and J ends were trimmed by 9 bases and 2 bases, with 10 bases remaining between them. Germline-derived CDR1 and CDR2 are LNHDA and SQIVND (reference sequence). Measured with immunoSEQ multiplex PCR; TCRdb has only the in-frame clones, and not every one. The sample holds 150,000 to 200,000 clones, roughly 82% seen once. These data belong to a study of blood T cell repertoires in COVID-19. The chain carries TRBV19 and TRBJ1-4; D might be TRBD1 (6 bases). The sequence was collected from a woman in her twenties or thirties with acute or convalescent COVID-19. The sequenced material came from peripheral blood. The CDR3 DNA sequence: TGTGCCAGACAGGGTTTCACTAATGAAAAACTGTTTTTT. This sequence encodes CARQGFTNEKLFF.